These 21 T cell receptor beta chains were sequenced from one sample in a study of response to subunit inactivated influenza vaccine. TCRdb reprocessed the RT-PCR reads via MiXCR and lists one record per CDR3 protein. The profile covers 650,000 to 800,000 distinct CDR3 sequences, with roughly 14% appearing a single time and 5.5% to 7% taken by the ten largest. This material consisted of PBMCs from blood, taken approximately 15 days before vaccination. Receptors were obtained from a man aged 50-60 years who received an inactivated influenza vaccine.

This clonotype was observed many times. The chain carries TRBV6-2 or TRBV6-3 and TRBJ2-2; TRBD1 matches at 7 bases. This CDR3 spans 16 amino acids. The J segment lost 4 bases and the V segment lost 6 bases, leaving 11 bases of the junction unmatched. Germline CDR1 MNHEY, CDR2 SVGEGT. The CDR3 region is CASSSDRESLTGELFF. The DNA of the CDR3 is TGTGCCAGCAGCAGCGACAGGGAAAGCCTCACCGGGGAGCTGTTTTTT.

In DNA form, the CDR3 reads TGTGCCAGCAGCCCCGACAGGGGGCGAAACATTCAGTACTTC. This sequence encodes CASSPDRGRNIQYF. V gene TRBV7-2 combines with J gene TRBJ2-4, with TRBD1 identical over 10 bases. Trimming removed 5 bases from V and 6 bases from J; junction bases left unmatched: 4. CDR1 is SGHTA, CDR2 FQGNSA, per germline. The CDR3 totals 14 residues. Together with reference TRBV7-2 and TRBJ2-4, the CDR3 gives the full variable domain: GAGVSQSPSNKVTEKGKDVELRCDPISGHTALYWYRQSLGQGLEFLIYFQGNSAPDKSGLPSDRFSAERTGGSVSTLTIQRTQQEDSAVYLCASSPDRGRNIQYFGAGTRLSVL.

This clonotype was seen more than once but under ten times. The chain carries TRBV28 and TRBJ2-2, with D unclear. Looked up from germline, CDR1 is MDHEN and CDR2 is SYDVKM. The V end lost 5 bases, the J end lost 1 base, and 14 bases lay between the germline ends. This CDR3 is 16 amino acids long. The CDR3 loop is CASSETGPLNTGELFF. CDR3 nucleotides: TGTGCCAGCAGTGAGACTGGACCCTTGAACACCGGGGAGCTGTTTTTT.

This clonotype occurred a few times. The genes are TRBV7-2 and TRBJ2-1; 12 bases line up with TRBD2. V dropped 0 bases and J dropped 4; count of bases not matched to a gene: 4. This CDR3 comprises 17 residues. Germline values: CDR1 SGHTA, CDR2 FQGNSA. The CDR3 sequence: CASSLAHLAGGYNEQFF. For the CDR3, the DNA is TGTGCCAGCAGCTTAGCCCACCTAGCGGGGGGGTACAATGAGCAGTTCTTC.

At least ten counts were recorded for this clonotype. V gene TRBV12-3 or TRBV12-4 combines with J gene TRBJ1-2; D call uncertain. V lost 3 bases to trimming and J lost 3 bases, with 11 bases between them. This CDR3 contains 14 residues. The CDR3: CASSFGPLYYGYTF. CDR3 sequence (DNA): TGTGCCAGCAGTTTTGGCCCCCTTTACTATGGCTACACCTTC.

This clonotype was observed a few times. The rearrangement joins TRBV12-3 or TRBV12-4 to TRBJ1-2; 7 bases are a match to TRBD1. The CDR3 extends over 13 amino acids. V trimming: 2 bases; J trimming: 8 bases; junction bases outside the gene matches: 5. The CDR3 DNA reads TGTGCCAGCAGTTTATGGGCAGGGGGAGGCTACACCTTC. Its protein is CASSLWAGGGYTF.

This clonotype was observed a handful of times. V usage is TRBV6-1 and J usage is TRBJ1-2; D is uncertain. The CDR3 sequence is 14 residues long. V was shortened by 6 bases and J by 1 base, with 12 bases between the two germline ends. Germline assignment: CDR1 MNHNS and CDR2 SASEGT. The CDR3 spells CASSEVTGNYGYTF. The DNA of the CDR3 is TGTGCCAGCAGCGAGGTCACGGGTAACTATGGCTACACCTTC.

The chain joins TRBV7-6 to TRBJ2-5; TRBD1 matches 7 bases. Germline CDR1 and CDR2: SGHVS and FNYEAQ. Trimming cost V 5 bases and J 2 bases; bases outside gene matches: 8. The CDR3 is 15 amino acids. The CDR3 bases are TGTGCCAGCAGCCTCTGGGACAGTGTACAAGAGACCCAGTACTTC. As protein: CASSLWDSVQETQYF.

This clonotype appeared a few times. The chain's CDR3 is CASSARRGGRDEQFF. In DNA form, the CDR3 reads TGTGCCAGCAGCGCCCGACGTGGCGGGAGGGATGAGCAGTTCTTC. This chain connects TRBV7-9 to TRBJ2-1, with 9 bases fitting TRBD2. The CDR3 spans 15 residues. After removal of 5 bases from V and 8 bases from J, the junction contained 10 bases not matched to a gene. The germline gives CDR1 SEHNR, CDR2 FQNEAQ (reference sequence).

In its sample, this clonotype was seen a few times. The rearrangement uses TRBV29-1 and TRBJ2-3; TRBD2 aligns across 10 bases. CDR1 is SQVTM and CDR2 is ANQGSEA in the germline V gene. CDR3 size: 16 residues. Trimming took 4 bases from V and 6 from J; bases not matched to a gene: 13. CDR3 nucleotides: TGCAGCGTTGCCCCTCTAGCGGGGGCCTCCCTTGATACGCAGTATTTT. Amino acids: CSVAPLAGASLDTQYF.

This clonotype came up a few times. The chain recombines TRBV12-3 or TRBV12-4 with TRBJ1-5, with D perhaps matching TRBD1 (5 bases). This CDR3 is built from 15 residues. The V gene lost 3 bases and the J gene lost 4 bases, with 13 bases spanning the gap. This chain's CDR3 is CASSFPGRYNQPQHF. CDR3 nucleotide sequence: TGTGCCAGCAGTTTCCCGGGACGGTATAATCAGCCCCAGCATTTT.

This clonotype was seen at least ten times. The CDR3 DNA reads as TGTGCCAGCAGTTCTGGTCCGATCCAAGAGACCCAGTACTTC. This gives the protein CASSSGPIQETQYF. The chain recombines TRBV7-9 with TRBJ2-5; D gene uncertain. The germline CDR1 and CDR2 sequences are SEHNR and FQNEAQ (reference sequence). The germline V and J ends were trimmed by 6 bases and 1 base, with 12 bases remaining between them. The CDR3 consists of 14 residues.

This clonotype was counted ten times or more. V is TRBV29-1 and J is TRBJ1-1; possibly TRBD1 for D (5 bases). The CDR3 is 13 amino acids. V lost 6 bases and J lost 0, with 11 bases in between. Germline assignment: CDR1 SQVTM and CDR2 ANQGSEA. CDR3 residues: CSVETVLNTEAFF. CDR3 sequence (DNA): TGCAGCGTGGAGACAGTCCTGAACACTGAAGCTTTCTTT.

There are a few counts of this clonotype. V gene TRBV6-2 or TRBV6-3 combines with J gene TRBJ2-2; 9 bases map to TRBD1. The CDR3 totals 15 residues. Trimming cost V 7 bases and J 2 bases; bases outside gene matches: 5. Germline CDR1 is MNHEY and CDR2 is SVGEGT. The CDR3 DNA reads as TGTGCCAGCATCCGGGACAGGGCAAACACCGGGGAGCTGTTTTTT. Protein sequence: CASIRDRANTGELFF.

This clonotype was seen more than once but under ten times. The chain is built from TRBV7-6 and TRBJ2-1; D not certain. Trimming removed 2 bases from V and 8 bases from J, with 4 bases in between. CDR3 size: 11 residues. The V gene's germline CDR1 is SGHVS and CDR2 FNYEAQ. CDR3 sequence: CASSLSDEQFF. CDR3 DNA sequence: TGTGCCAGCAGCTTATCCGATGAGCAGTTCTTC.

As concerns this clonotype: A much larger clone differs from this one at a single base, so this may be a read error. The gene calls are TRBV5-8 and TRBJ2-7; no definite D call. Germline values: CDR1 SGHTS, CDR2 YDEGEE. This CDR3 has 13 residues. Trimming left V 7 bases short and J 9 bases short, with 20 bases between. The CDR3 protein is CASGTGPGFPQYF. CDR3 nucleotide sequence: TGTGCCAGCGGCACCGGTCCCGGATTCCCGCAGTACTTC.

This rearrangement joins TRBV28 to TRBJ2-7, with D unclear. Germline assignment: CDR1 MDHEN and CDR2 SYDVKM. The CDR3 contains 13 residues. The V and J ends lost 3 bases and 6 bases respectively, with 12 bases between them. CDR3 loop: CASSFYRTGEQYF. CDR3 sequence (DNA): TGTGCCAGCAGTTTTTACAGAACGGGCGAGCAGTACTTC.

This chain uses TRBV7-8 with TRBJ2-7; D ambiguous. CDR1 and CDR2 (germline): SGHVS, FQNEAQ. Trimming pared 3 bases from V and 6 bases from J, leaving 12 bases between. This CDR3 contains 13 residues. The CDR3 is CASSLSTMGEQYF. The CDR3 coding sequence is TGTGCCAGCAGCTTGAGTACTATGGGCGAGCAGTACTTC. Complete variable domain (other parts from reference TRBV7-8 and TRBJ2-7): GAGVSQSPRYKVAKRGQDVALRCDPISGHVSLFWYQQALGQGPEFLTYFQNEAQLDKSGLPSDRFFAERPEGSVSTLKIQRTQQEDSAVYLCASSLSTMGEQYFGPGTRLTVT.

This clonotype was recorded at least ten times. For the CDR3, the DNA is TGCGCCAGCGCTTTGAGGTTCCAAGAGACCCAGTACTTC. Its translation is CASALRFQETQYF. J is TRBJ2-5 and V is TRBV5-1; no definite D call. Germline loops: CDR1 SGHRS, CDR2 YFSETQ. The CDR3 covers 13 residues. Between the trimmed V and J ends, which lost 7 bases and 1 base, there was a span of 11 bases.

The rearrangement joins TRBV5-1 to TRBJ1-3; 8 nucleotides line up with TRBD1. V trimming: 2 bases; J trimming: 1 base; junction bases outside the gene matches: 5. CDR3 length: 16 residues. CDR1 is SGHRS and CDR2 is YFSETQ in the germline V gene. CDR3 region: CASSFGQGVSGNTIYF. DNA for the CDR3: TGCGCCAGCAGCTTCGGACAGGGTGTATCTGGAAACACCATATATTTT. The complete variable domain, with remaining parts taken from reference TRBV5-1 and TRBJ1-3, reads KAGVTQTPRYLIKTRGQQVTLSCSPISGHRSVSWYQQTPGQGLQFLFEYFSETQRNKGNFPGRFSGRQFSNSRSEMNVSTLELGDSALYLCASSFGQGVSGNTIYFGEGSWLTVV.

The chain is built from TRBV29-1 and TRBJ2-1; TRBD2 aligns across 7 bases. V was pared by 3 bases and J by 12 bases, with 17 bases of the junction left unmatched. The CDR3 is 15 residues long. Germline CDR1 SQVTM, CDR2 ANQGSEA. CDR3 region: CSVDGRTYSQGLQFF. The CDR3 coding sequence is TGCAGCGTTGACGGGAGGACATACTCCCAGGGCCTGCAGTTCTTC.